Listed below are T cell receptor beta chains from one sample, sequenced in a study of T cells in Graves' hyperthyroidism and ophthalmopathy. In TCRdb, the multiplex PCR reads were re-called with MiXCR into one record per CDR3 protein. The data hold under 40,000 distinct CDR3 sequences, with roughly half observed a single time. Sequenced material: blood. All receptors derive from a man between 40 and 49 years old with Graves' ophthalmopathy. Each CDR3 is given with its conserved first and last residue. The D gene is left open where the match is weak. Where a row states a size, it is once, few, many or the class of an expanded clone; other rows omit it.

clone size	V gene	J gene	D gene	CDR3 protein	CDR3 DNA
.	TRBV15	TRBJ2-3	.	CATSRSGGGTQYF	TGTGCCACCAGCAGATCAGGGGGGGGTACGCAGTATTTT
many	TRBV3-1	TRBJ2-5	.	CASSRQTPGGQETQYF	TGTGCCAGCAGCCGACAGACACCCGGGGGACAAGAGACCCAGTACTTC
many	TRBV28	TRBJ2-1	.	CASRPRQGGNEQFF	TGTGCCAGCAGGCCCCGACAGGGAGGGAATGAGCAGTTCTTC
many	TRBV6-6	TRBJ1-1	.	CASSYGGQNTEAFF	TGTGCCAGCAGTTACGGAGGACAGAACACTGAAGCTTTCTTT
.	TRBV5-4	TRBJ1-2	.	CASSMARGHVGYTF	TGTGCCAGCAGCATGGCCAGGGGTCATGTAGGCTACACCTTC
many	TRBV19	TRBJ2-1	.	CASSAAHTQPQFF	TGTGCCAGTAGTGCTGCCCACACCCAGCCCCAGTTCTTC
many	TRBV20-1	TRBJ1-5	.	CSARDHRRYGMGNQPQHF	TGCAGTGCTAGAGATCACCGGAGGTATGGGATGGGCAATCAGCCCCAGCATTTT
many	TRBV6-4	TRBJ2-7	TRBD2	CATKRGPYYEQYF	TGTGCCACCAAGCGGGGTCCTTACTACGAGCAGTACTTC
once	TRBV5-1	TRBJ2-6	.	CASSSYTGANVLAF	TGCGCCAGCAGCTCATACACTGGGGCCAACGTCCTGGCTTTC
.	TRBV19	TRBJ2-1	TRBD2	CASIPGRGSYNEQFF	TGTGCCAGTATTCCCGGGAGGGGATCCTACAATGAGCAGTTCTTC
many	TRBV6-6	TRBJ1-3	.	CASRTAGASLGTIYF	TGTGCCAGCAGAACGGCAGGCGCCTCTCTCGGCACCATATATTTT
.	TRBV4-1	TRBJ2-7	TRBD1	CASSQGAGGYEQYF	TGCGCCAGCAGCCAAGGGGCAGGGGGCTACGAGCAGTACTTC
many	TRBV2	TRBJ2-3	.	CASAPGVQADTQYF	TGTGCCAGCGCACCCGGGGTGCAGGCAGATACGCAGTATTTT
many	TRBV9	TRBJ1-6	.	CASSVDEGATYNSPLHF	TGTGCCAGCAGCGTAGATGAAGGGGCGACTTATAATTCACCCCTCCACTTT
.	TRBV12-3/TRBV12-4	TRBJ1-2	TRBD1	CASRTTGGYTF	TGTGCCAGCAGGACGACAGGGGGCTACACCTTC
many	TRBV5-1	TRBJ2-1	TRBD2	CASSSGTSRTEQFF	TGCGCCAGCAGCTCCGGGACTAGCAGGACTGAGCAGTTCTTC
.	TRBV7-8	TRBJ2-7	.	CASSLGVWDEQYF	TGTGCCAGCAGCTTAGGGGTGTGGGACGAGCAGTACTTC
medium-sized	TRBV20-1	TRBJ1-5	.	CSAPMTGGLRQPQHF	TGCAGTGCGCCCATGACTGGGGGCCTTCGGCAGCCCCAGCATTTT
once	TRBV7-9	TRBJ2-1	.	CAVPGVGTGEQFF	TGTGCCGTTCCGGGGGTGGGGACCGGGGAGCAGTTCTTC
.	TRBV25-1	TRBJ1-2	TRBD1	CASSEYKGDSSGYGYTF	TGTGCCAGCAGTGAATATAAGGGGGACAGCTCCGGCTATGGCTACACCTTC
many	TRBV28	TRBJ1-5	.	CASSLTGRNQPQHF	TGTGCCAGCAGTTTAACAGGACGCAATCAGCCCCAGCATTTT
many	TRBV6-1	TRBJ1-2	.	CASSKTGLANYGYTF	TGTGCCAGCAGCAAGACGGGACTGGCTAACTATGGCTACACCTTC
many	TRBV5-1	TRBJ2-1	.	CASSYHSDEQFF	TGCGCCAGCAGTTATCATAGCGATGAGCAGTTCTTC
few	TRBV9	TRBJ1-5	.	CASSATSGSNQPQHF	TGTGCCAGCAGCGCCACTAGCGGGAGCAATCAGCCCCAGCATTTT
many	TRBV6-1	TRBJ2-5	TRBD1	CASSGDRGAQYF	TGTGCCAGCAGTGGAGACAGGGGCGCCCAGTACTTC
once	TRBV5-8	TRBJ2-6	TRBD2	CASSLLSGRANVLTF	TGTGCCAGCAGCTTACTTAGCGGGAGGGCCAACGTCCTGACTTTC
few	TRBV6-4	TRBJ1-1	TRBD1	CASSDLPDRGRTEAFF	TGTGCCAGCAGTGACCTTCCCGACAGGGGGCGAACTGAAGCTTTCTTT
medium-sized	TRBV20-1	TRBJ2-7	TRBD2	CSASGIRNEQYF	TGCAGTGCGAGCGGGATTCGGAACGAGCAGTACTTC
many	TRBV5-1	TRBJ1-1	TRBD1	CASSIRQGSGTEAFF	TGCGCCAGCAGCATAAGACAGGGCTCTGGCACTGAAGCTTTCTTT
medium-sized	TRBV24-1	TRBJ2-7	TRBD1	CATAGTGDEQYF	TGTGCCACAGCCGGGACAGGGGACGAGCAGTACTTC
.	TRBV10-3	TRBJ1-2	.	CAISESNYGYTF	TGTGCCATCAGTGAGTCGAACTATGGCTACACCTTC
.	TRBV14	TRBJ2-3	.	CASSGGALCLRTDTQYF	TGTGCCAGCAGCGGGGGGGCCCTGTGCCTTCGCACAGATACGCAGTATTTT
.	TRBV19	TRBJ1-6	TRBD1	CASKTGSGSPLHF	TGTGCCTCGAAGACAGGGTCAGGCTCACCCCTCCACTTT
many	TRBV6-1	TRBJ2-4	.	CASSGGSLAKNIQYF	TGTGCCAGCAGTGGAGGGAGCTTAGCCAAAAACATTCAGTACTTC
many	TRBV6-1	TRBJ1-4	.	CASGWVNEKLFF	TGTGCCAGCGGGTGGGTTAATGAAAAACTGTTTTTT
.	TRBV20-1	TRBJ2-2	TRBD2	CSAPTSGRTGELFF	TGCAGTGCGCCCACTAGCGGGCGCACCGGGGAGCTGTTTTTT
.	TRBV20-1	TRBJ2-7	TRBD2	CSAQRTSAFEQYF	TGCAGTGCTCAGAGGACTAGCGCGTTCGAGCAGTACTTC
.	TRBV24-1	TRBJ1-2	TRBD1	CATSDFRQGGGYTF	TGTGCCACCAGTGATTTTCGACAGGGAGGAGGCTACACCTTC
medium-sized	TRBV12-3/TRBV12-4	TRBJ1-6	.	CASSFSTGRGSPLHF	TGTGCCAGCAGTTTTAGTACAGGGAGAGGATCACCCCTCCACTTT
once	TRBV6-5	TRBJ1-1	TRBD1	CASSYKGAETEAFF	TGTGCCAGCAGTTACAAGGGGGCGGAGACTGAAGCTTTCTTC
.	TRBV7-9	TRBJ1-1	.	CASSPWLDYTFMNTEAFF	TGTGCCAGCAGTCCCTGGCTAGACTACACCTTCATGAACACTGAAGCTTTCTTT
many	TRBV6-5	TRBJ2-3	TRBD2	CASSYPARREVSDTQYF	TGTGCCAGCAGTTACCCTGCTAGGCGGGAGGTGTCGGATACGCAGTATTTT
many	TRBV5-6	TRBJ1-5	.	CASSPQGGQPQHF	TGTGCCAGCAGCCCCCAAGGCGGGCAGCCCCAGCATTTT
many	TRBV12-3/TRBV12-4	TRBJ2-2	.	CASRRGGVDTGELFF	TGTGCCAGCAGGAGAGGGGGGGTGGACACCGGGGAGCTGTTTTTT
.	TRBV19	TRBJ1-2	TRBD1	CASSRGTGNYGYTF	TGTGCCAGTAGTAGAGGGACAGGGAACTATGGCTACACCTTC
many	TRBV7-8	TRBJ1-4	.	CASSFPRAGDNEKLFF	TGTGCCAGCAGCTTCCCCCGGGCAGGGGATAATGAAAAACTGTTTTTT
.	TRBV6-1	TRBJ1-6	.	CASTVRNPPLHF	TGCGCCAGCACGGTGCGTAATCCACCCCTCCACTTT
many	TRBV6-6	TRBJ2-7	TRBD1	CASILHTGGTYEQYF	TGTGCCAGCATCTTACATACAGGGGGTACCTACGAGCAGTACTTC
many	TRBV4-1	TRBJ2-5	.	CASSQAGAGETQYF	TGCGCCAGCAGCCAAGCGGGGGCCGGCGAGACCCAGTACTTC
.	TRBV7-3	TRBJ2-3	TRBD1	CASSRQGTGEYF	TGTGCCAGCAGCCGACAGGGGACCGGGGAGTATTTT
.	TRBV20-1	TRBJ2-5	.	CSAESLGGGTQYF	TGCAGTGCCGAATCTCTTGGAGGAGGGACCCAGTACTTC